The 27 T cell receptor beta chains below were found in one sample sequenced in a study of blood T cell repertoires in COVID-19 (dated by TCRdb to 2020 to 2022). Library generation was performed with the immunoSEQ multiplex PCR assay. TCRdb took over this immuneACCESS table, retaining in-frame rearrangements with V and J assigned. Such tables are incomplete; in checked studies, under half of the missing clones stem from an unresolved V gene, and the remainder is unexplained. The sample data list 50,000 to 60,000 clones, and approximately 85% of these were observed just once. The ten largest account for roughly 13% of the sample. The specimen was peripheral blood. The receptors originated from a human donor in a cohort sampled during active COVID-19.

The chain has TRBV27 and TRBJ2-5, with 11 bases identical to TRBD2. CDR1 and CDR2 from the germline V gene are MNHEY and SMNVEV (reference sequence). This CDR3 contains 16 residues. The V and J ends lost 3 bases and 4 bases, in that order; junction bases with no gene match: 7. The chain's CDR3 is CASSFSGRAGGETQYF. Here the CDR3 DNA reads TGTGCCAGCAGTTTTAGCGGGAGGGCCGGTGGAGAGACCCAGTACTTC.

The chain is built from TRBV7-9 and TRBJ2-7, with 10 bases identical to TRBD2. There are 16 residues in the CDR3. After removal of 8 bases from V and 5 bases from J, the junction contained 15 bases not matched to a gene. CDR1 and CDR2 (germline): SEHNR, FQNEAQ (reference sequence). CDR3 DNA sequence: TGTGCCAGCTCCAGGTCCTTGCTAGCGGGAGCGGACGAGCAGTACTTC. This gives the protein CASSRSLLAGADEQYF.

V usage is TRBV30 and J usage is TRBJ1-5, with D uncertain. CDR1 and CDR2 (germline): GTSNPN, SVGIG (reference sequence). The CDR3 runs to 14 residues. V gave up 0 bases and J gave up 2 bases, with 8 bases separating them. CDR3 protein: CAWSVLVGNQPQHF. As DNA, the CDR3 is TGTGCCTGGAGTGTACTCGTAGGCAATCAGCCCCAGCATTTT.

This clone was recorded only once. The genes are TRBV10-3 and TRBJ2-5, with 8 bases lining up with TRBD2. V was pared by 2 bases and J by 5 bases, with 10 bases of the junction left unmatched. Germline-derived CDR1 and CDR2 are ENHRY and SYGVKD. The CDR3 runs 16 residues. The CDR3 reads CAISEENSGKGETQYF. CDR3 in DNA: TGTGCCATCAGTGAGGAGAATAGCGGGAAAGGGGAGACCCAGTACTTC.

The chain links TRBV18 to TRBJ2-3; D perhaps matches TRBD2 (6 bases). This CDR3 contains 18 residues. Trimming took off 2 bases at V and 0 bases at J, with 18 bases between the two ends. CDR1 and CDR2 (germline): KGHSH, LQKENI. The CDR3 coding sequence is TGTGCCAGCTCACCAATTTCCGGCCTAGCGCCTAGCACAGATACGCAGTATTTT. Translated: CASSPISGLAPSTDTQYF.

V usage is TRBV18 and J usage is TRBJ1-2; 10 positions agree with TRBD1. CDR1 KGHSH and CDR2 LQKENI come from the germline V gene. This CDR3 comprises 15 residues. Losses at the gene ends were 5 bases for V and 4 bases for J; bases not matched to a gene: 7. The CDR3 region is CASSAGQGVRYGYTF. CDR3 nucleotide sequence: TGTGCCAGCTCAGCAGGACAGGGGGTTCGCTATGGCTACACCTTC.

V gene TRBV27 combines with J gene TRBJ2-7; 10 bases are a match to TRBD2. The V and J ends lost 7 bases and 4 bases, in that order; junction bases with no gene match: 7. This CDR3 is 14 amino acids long. CDR1 and CDR2 (germline): MNHEY, SMNVEV (reference sequence). The CDR3 protein is CASKESSGSYEQYF. Here the CDR3 DNA reads TGTGCCAGCAAGGAGTCTAGCGGGAGTTACGAGCAGTACTTC.

The rearrangement links TRBV18 to TRBJ2-2; the D is unclear. V lost 2 bases to trimming and J lost 1 base, with 5 bases between them. Germline CDR1 and CDR2: KGHSH and LQKENI. The CDR3 length is 14 residues. CDR3 amino acids: CASSPYGNTGELFF. CDR3 DNA: TGTGCCAGCTCACCATACGGGAACACCGGGGAGCTGTTTTTT.

The chain carries TRBV7-3 and TRBJ1-1; D remains unclear. Trimming removed 2 bases from V and 1 base from J, with 11 bases in between. Germline CDR1 is SGHTA and CDR2 is FQGTGA. The CDR3 totals 15 residues. CDR3 sequence: CASSLYQIANTEAFF. The CDR3 DNA reads TGTGCCAGCAGCTTATACCAAATAGCGAACACTGAAGCTTTCTTT.

The chain has TRBV2 and TRBJ2-1; 14 bases fit TRBD2. CDR1 and CDR2 (germline): SNHLY, FYNNEI. The CDR3 consists of 16 residues. Germline trimming cut 6 bases from V and 6 bases from J; bases unmatched to any gene: 7. The CDR3: CASSREGLAGVNEQFF. The CDR3 DNA is TGTGCCAGCAGCCGGGAGGGACTAGCGGGAGTCAATGAGCAGTTCTTC.

CDR3 bases: TGTGCCAGCAGCCCCGGACAGGGGATTCCCAGGCTCGACGAGCAGTACTTC. Its translation is CASSPGQGIPRLDEQYF. The chain combines TRBV7-6 with TRBJ2-7; 9 nucleotides agree with TRBD1. V gave up 5 bases and J gave up 5 bases; unmatched junction bases: 16. The CDR3 has 17 amino acids. Germline V lookup: CDR1 SGHVS, CDR2 FNYEAQ.

The chain employs TRBV5-1 and TRBJ2-7; 13 nucleotides match TRBD2. CDR3 length equals 15 residues. V lost 5 bases to trimming and J lost 1 base; unmatched junction nucleotides: 3. The germline CDR1 and CDR2 sequences are SGHRS and YFSETQ. In nucleotides, the CDR3 is TGCGCCAGCAGTCCGACTAGCGGGGGGTCCTACGAGCAGTACTTC. It translates to CASSPTSGGSYEQYF.

The sample holds a few counts of this clone. The gene calls are TRBV6-1 and TRBJ1-2; D is uncertain. The ends were cut back, 3 bases at V and 5 bases at J, with 4 bases in the middle. This CDR3 spans 11 amino acids. The germline V gene has CDR1 MNHNS and CDR2 SASEGT. The CDR3 protein is CASSDAYGYTF. The CDR3 DNA follows: TGTGCCAGCAGTGATGCGTATGGCTACACCTTC.

This clone appeared a single time. The V call is TRBV11-3, the J call TRBJ2-3, with D possibly matching TRBD2 (6 bases). Germline-derived CDR1 and CDR2 are SGHNT and YENEEA. CDR3 length: 15 amino acids. Trimming removed 1 base at V and 3 bases at J, with 11 bases between. The CDR3 DNA follows: TGTGCCAGCAGCTTAGGGGGGGAACGGACAGATACGCAGTATTTT. Translated, it gives CASSLGGERTDTQYF.

The chain joins TRBV7-6 to TRBJ2-1; 7 nucleotides match TRBD2. This CDR3 region has 15 residues. Germline V gene sequence: CDR1 SGHVS, CDR2 FNYEAQ. With 5 bases clipped from V and 2 bases from J, the junction kept 6 bases outside the gene matches. The CDR3 bases are TGTGCCAGCAGCGCAGCTGGACTAGCCTACAATGAGCAGTTCTTC. Its protein product is CASSAAGLAYNEQFF.

The chain has TRBV14 and TRBJ2-5; the D gene is possibly TRBD2 (6 bases). Germline CDR1 SGHDN, CDR2 FVKESK. The germline V and J ends were trimmed by 4 bases and 4 bases, with 10 bases remaining between them. This CDR3 is built from 13 residues. The DNA of the CDR3 is TGTGCCAGCAGCCTATGGAGGGGAGAGACCCAGTACTTC. Its protein is CASSLWRGETQYF.

The rearrangement uses TRBV5-1 and TRBJ2-2; TRBD2 agrees at 9 bases. The V gene's germline CDR1 is SGHRS and CDR2 YFSETQ. V gave up 4 bases and J gave up 3 bases; unmatched junction bases: 4. The length of the CDR3 is 15 residues. Here the CDR3 DNA reads TGCGCCAGCAGCGCCCGGACTAGCGACACCGGGGAGCTGTTTTTT. Amino acid sequence: CASSARTSDTGELFF.

The chain uses TRBV7-3 and TRBJ2-5, with 7 bases matching TRBD2. CDR1 is SGHTA, CDR2 FQGTGA, per germline. CDR3 size: 13 residues. V was pared by 4 bases and J by 3 bases, with 2 bases of the junction left unmatched. The CDR3 here is CASSSLAEETQYF. CDR3 sequence (DNA): TGTGCCAGCAGCTCCCTAGCGGAAGAGACCCAGTACTTC.

V usage is TRBV9 and J usage is TRBJ2-1, with 8 bases matching TRBD1. With V trimmed by 4 bases and J by 6 bases, 12 bases remained unmatched. This CDR3 is built from 16 residues. CDR1 is SGDLS, CDR2 YYNGEE, per germline. The CDR3, as DNA: TGTGCCAGCAGCCCCCACTCAACCGGGACAGGCAATGAGCAGTTCTTC. Protein product: CASSPHSTGTGNEQFF. Combining the CDR3 with reference TRBV9 and TRBJ2-1 gives the whole variable domain DSGVTQTPKHLITATGQRVTLRCSPRSGDLSVYWYQQSLDQGLQFLIQYYNGEERAKGNILERFSAQQFPDLHSELNLSSLELGDSALYFCASSPHSTGTGNEQFFGPGTRLTVL.

The chain links TRBV18 to TRBJ1-5; D possibly corresponds to TRBD1 (6 bases). The CDR3 is 16 amino acids. Between the trimmed V and J ends, which lost 4 bases and 4 bases, there was a span of 17 bases. Germline-derived CDR1 and CDR2 are KGHSH and LQKENI. The DNA for the CDR3 is TGTGCCAGCTCACTTACCGGGACAAGCCAAAATCAGCCCCAGCATTTT. Translation gives CASSLTGTSQNQPQHF. The whole variable domain, filled in from reference TRBV18 and TRBJ1-5, reads NAGVMQNPRHLVRRRGQEARLRCSPMKGHSHVYWYRQLPEEGLKFMVYLQKENIIDESGMPKERFSAEFPKEGPSILRIQQVVRGDSAAYFCASSLTGTSQNQPQHFGDGTRLSIL.

CDR3: CASRVAGAITDTQYF. DNA for the CDR3: TGTGCCAGCAGGGTAGCGGGAGCGATTACAGATACGCAGTATTTT. The chain uses TRBV28 and TRBJ2-3; TRBD2 matches at 9 bases. CDR1 is MDHEN and CDR2 is SYDVKM in the germline V gene. This CDR3 has 15 residues. V was pared by 6 bases and J by 3 bases, with 7 bases of the junction left unmatched. The complete variable domain, with remaining parts taken from reference TRBV28 and TRBJ2-3, reads DVKVTQSSRYLVKRTGEKVFLECVQDMDHENMFWYRQDPGLGLRLIYFSYDVKMKEKGDIPEGYSVSREKKERFSLILESASTNQTSMYLCASRVAGAITDTQYFGPGTRLTVL.

This chain joins TRBV28 and TRBJ2-1; D unresolved. Looked up from germline, CDR1 is MDHEN and CDR2 is SYDVKM. V lost 5 bases, J lost 5 bases, and 13 bases lay in between. The CDR3 consists of 14 residues. CDR3 in amino acids: CASSLLSEDNEQFF. DNA for the CDR3: TGTGCCAGCAGTCTCCTGAGCGAGGACAATGAGCAGTTCTTC.

The gene calls are TRBV6-4 and TRBJ2-1, with 7 bases fitting TRBD1. From germline, CDR1 is MRHNA and CDR2 SNTAGT. The CDR3 loop spans 13 amino acids. The junction had 3 bases not matched to a gene; V was cut back by 3 bases and J by 7 bases. The DNA of the CDR3 is TGTGCCAGCAGTGAAGGGGGCCTAAATGAGCAGTTCTTC. Translation: CASSEGGLNEQFF.

V is TRBV10-2 and J is TRBJ2-5, with 12 bases matching TRBD1. V gave up 4 bases and J gave up 5 bases; unmatched junction bases: 2. The CDR3 totals 14 residues. Germline CDR1 reads WSHSY; CDR2 reads SAAADI. CDR3 sequence reads: CASSGDRGLETQYF. Here the CDR3 DNA reads TGCGCCAGCAGTGGGGACAGGGGGCTTGAGACCCAGTACTTC.

The chain uses TRBV19 and TRBJ2-5; a weak D match, TRBD2 (5 bases). Germline CDR1 LNHDA, CDR2 SQIVND (reference sequence). This CDR3 has 13 amino acids. V was pared by 5 bases and J by 4 bases, with 11 bases between. Here the CDR3 DNA reads TGTGCCAGTAGTGGTTCACGGGGAGAGACCCAGTACTTC. The encoded protein is CASSGSRGETQYF.

J is TRBJ2-7 and V is TRBV19, with a weak D call TRBD1 (6 bases). The CDR3 loop spans 15 amino acids. V was pared by 3 bases and J by 3 bases, with 15 bases between. Germline CDR1 LNHDA, CDR2 SQIVND (reference sequence). The CDR3 DNA sequence: TGTGCCAGTAGTATTGCGGCAGGGGAAGTCTACGAGCAGTACTTC. This codes for CASSIAAGEVYEQYF.

The chain uses TRBV30 and TRBJ2-7; D is unclear. CDR1 and CDR2 from the germline V gene are GTSNPN and SVGIG (reference sequence). Trimming removed 0 bases from V and 3 bases from J, with 6 bases in between. The CDR3 has 12 amino acids. The chain's CDR3 is CAWSVEFYEQYF. Here the CDR3 DNA reads TGTGCCTGGAGTGTGGAGTTCTACGAGCAGTACTTC.